The next 14 T cell receptor beta chains were all read from a single sample in a study of spatial heterogeneity in lung cancer. The study's findings and limits: Mutation tallies in tumors tracked expanded intratumoral alpha and beta TCR counts.

Time point indicated: sample taken at primary tumor resection. These receptors' targets are unknown. Via MiXCR, TCRdb re-called the 5' RACE reads, giving one row per CDR3 protein. The table records 4,500 to 5,000 distinct CDR3 sequences, over 10% of them present only once. This material consisted of lung tumor tissue, taken at surgery. The receptors shown here come from a male donor with early-stage non-small cell lung cancer.

There are many counts of this clonotype. J is TRBJ1-1 and V is TRBV4-3, with D possibly being TRBD1 (5 bases). V was cut by 0 bases and J by 4 bases, with 12 bases left in between. The V gene's germline CDR1 is LGHNA and CDR2 YSLEER. The CDR3 is made up of 15 amino acids. CDR3 residues: CASSQDGQGGTEAFF. For the CDR3, the DNA is TGCGCCAGCAGCCAAGATGGGCAGGGTGGCACTGAAGCTTTCTTT.

By share of the sample, this clonotype is medium-sized. CDR3 region: CASSQAGDQPQHF. The CDR3 DNA follows: TGCGCCAGCAGCCAAGCGGGGGACCAGCCCCAGCATTTT. J is TRBJ1-5 and V is TRBV4-3; a possible D gene is TRBD1 (5 bases). Germline loops: CDR1 LGHNA, CDR2 YSLEER. CDR3 size: 13 residues. V was trimmed by 1 base and J by 7 bases, leaving 8 bases between them.

The chain joins TRBV30 to TRBJ2-1; tentatively, D is TRBD2 (6 bases). Looked up from germline, CDR1 is GTSNPN and CDR2 is SVGIG (reference sequence). V was pared by 4 bases and J by 14 bases, with 21 bases between. The CDR3 covers 13 residues. Here the CDR3 reads CAWTLRGSFVKFF. The CDR3, as DNA: TGTGCCTGGACTCTTCGGGGGAGTTTTGTGAAGTTCTTC.

The V gene is TRBV9, the J gene TRBJ2-2, with D unresolved. Germline V gene lookup returns CDR1 SGDLS and CDR2 YYNGEE. V was trimmed by 0 bases and J by 1 base, leaving 7 bases between them. The CDR3 spans 15 residues. The CDR3 DNA reads as TGTGCCAGCAGCGTAGAATCGAAGAACACCGGGGAGCTGTTTTTT. This encodes CASSVESKNTGELFF.

This clonotype is categorized as medium-sized. The chain is built from TRBV9 and TRBJ2-2; D is ambiguous. CDR1 is SGDLS and CDR2 is YYNGEE in the germline V gene. The CDR3 spans 17 residues. V was cut by 0 bases and J by 0 bases, with 12 bases left in between. The CDR3 sequence: CASSVGHVVANTGELFF. The CDR3, as DNA: TGTGCCAGCAGCGTAGGGCACGTTGTGGCGAACACCGGGGAGCTGTTTTTT.

This clonotype was counted ten times or more. The rearrangement joins TRBV19 to TRBJ1-6, with 10 bases lining up with TRBD1. Germline CDR1 LNHDA, CDR2 SQIVND (reference sequence). The junction had 14 bases not matched to a gene; V was cut back by 9 bases and J by 6 bases. CDR3 length equals 17 residues. CDR3 region: CASRYSGTGVGNSPLHF. The CDR3 DNA sequence: TGTGCCAGCCGTTATTCCGGGACAGGGGTAGGTAATTCACCCCTCCACTTT. The whole variable domain, remainder taken from reference TRBV19 and TRBJ1-6, is DGGITQSPKYLFRKEGQNVTLSCEQNLNHDAMYWYRQDPGQGLRLIYYSQIVNDFQKGDIAEGYSVSREKKESFPLTVTSAQKNPTAFYLCASRYSGTGVGNSPLHFGNGTRLTVT.

The V and J genes are TRBV28 and TRBJ1-3; a weak D match, TRBD1 (5 bases). Trimming removed 8 bases at V and 0 bases at J, with 20 bases between. CDR1 and CDR2 (germline): MDHEN, SYDVKM. The CDR3 is 17 residues long. CDR3: CASRRRGAVSSGNTIYF. The CDR3 bases are TGTGCCAGCCGGCGAAGAGGGGCCGTATCCTCTGGAAACACCATATATTTT.

This clonotype appeared many times. V gene TRBV7-3 combines with J gene TRBJ2-1; D uncertain. V was pared by 3 bases and J by 4 bases, with 10 bases between. The CDR3 has 14 amino acids. CDR1 SGHTA and CDR2 FQGTGA come from the germline V gene. This CDR3 reads CASSLLGRYNEQFF. DNA of the CDR3: TGTGCCAGCAGCTTGCTGGGCAGGTACAATGAGCAGTTCTTC.

This clonotype was counted many times. V gene TRBV15 combines with J gene TRBJ2-7, with a tentative D call TRBD1 (6 bases). V lost 1 base and J 3 bases, leaving 16 bases between the germline ends. The CDR3 covers 16 residues. Germline lookup yields CDR1 LNHNV and CDR2 YYDKDF (reference sequence). The CDR3 coding sequence is TGTGCCACCAGCAGAGTCCCAGGGGCAGCCGGCTACGAGCAGTACTTC. Translation gives CATSRVPGAAGYEQYF.

Judged by abundance, this clonotype is medium-sized. The V gene is TRBV6-5, the J gene TRBJ1-5; D is uncertain. V was clipped by 6 bases and J by 0 bases, with 9 bases between them. CDR1 and CDR2 from the germline V gene are MNHEY and SVGAGI. CDR3 size: 14 residues. The chain's CDR3 is CASSARLSNQPQHF. In DNA form, the CDR3 reads TGTGCCAGCAGCGCCAGACTTAGCAATCAGCCCCAGCATTTT.

This clonotype is termed medium-sized. The chain has TRBV20-1 and TRBJ2-1; no clear D gene. V lost 2 bases and J 0 bases, leaving 11 bases between the germline ends. This CDR3 comprises 15 residues. Germline V gene data show CDR1 as DFQATT and CDR2 as SNEGSKA (reference sequence). The DNA of the CDR3 is TGCAGTGCTAGACACGTGGGAATCTCCTACAATGAGCAGTTCTTC. This codes for CSARHVGISYNEQFF.

This clonotype is labeled medium-sized. The chain recombines TRBV7-9 with TRBJ2-1; 7 bases map to TRBD2. This CDR3 comprises 14 residues. Germline V gene sequence: CDR1 SEHNR, CDR2 FQNEAQ (reference sequence). This CDR3 is CASGRASGDNEQFF. As DNA, the CDR3 is TGTGCTAGCGGGCGGGCTAGCGGAGATAATGAGCAGTTCTTC.

This clonotype is labeled as medium-sized (0.01 to 0.1%). The gene calls are TRBV10-3 and TRBJ1-1, with D uncertain. Trimming shortened V by 6 bases and J by 1 base, and 6 bases separated the two germline ends. The CDR3 is made up of 12 amino acids. Germline V gene sequence: CDR1 ENHRY, CDR2 SYGVKD. The CDR3: CAIRAGNTEAFF. The DNA of the CDR3 is TGTGCCATCAGGGCAGGGAACACTGAAGCTTTCTTT.

The gene calls are TRBV7-4 and TRBJ2-6; D is uncertain. V was trimmed by 1 base and J by 4 bases, leaving 8 bases between them. Germline V gene data show CDR1 as SGHVT and CDR2 as SQSDAQ. This CDR3 is 15 amino acids long. CDR3 coding DNA: TGTGCCAGCAGCTTAGTTCTCTCAGGGGCCAACGTCCTGACTTTC. Encoded protein: CASSLVLSGANVLTF. Full variable domain (remainder filled in from reference TRBV7-4 and TRBJ2-6): GAGVSQSPRYKVAKRGRDVALRCDSISGHVTLYWYRQTLGQGSEVLTYSQSDAQRDKSGRPSGRFSAERPERSVSTLKIQRTEQGDSAVYLCASSLVLSGANVLTFGAGSRLTVL.